The 22 T cell receptor beta chains in this list originate from one sample, sequenced in a study of blood T cell repertoires in COVID-19 (TCRdb year 2020). Library prep was done by the immunoSEQ multiplex PCR assay. This is the immuneACCESS table as TCRdb keeps it, with only in-frame sequences that have V and J called. A part of the clones is gone; compared with another copy, unresolved V genes explain less than half, and the rest is unexplained. In this sample the table shows tens of thousands of clones, approximately 86% of which occur a single time. Together, the top ten hold less than 15% of the sample. Input material: peripheral blood. These receptors were collected from a human donor in a cohort sampled during active COVID-19.

The chain recombines TRBV18 with TRBJ1-2; perhaps TRBD1 as D (5 bases). Trimming removed 2 bases from V and 0 bases from J, with 13 bases in between. The CDR3 has 16 amino acids. The germline V gene encodes CDR1 KGHSH and CDR2 LQKENI. In DNA form, the CDR3 reads TGTGCCAGCTCACCATTGCAGGGTCCGACTAACTATGGCTACACCTTC. This translates into CASSPLQGPTNYGYTF.

The rearrangement links TRBV19 to TRBJ2-2; D call uncertain. Germline assignment: CDR1 LNHDA and CDR2 SQIVND (reference sequence). The CDR3 contains 13 residues. Between the trimmed V and J ends, which lost 6 bases and 3 bases, there was a span of 8 bases. The CDR3 spells CASSTVHTGELFF. Written as DNA, the CDR3 is TGTGCCAGTAGCACGGTTCACACCGGGGAGCTGTTTTTT.

The chain recombines TRBV28 with TRBJ1-5; the D gene is possibly TRBD1 (5 bases). The CDR3 totals 15 residues. Trimming shortened V by 5 bases and J by 6 bases, and 17 bases separated the two germline ends. Germline CDR1 and CDR2: MDHEN and SYDVKM. The CDR3 is CASSRRQQGIQPQHF. The CDR3 DNA reads TGTGCCAGCAGTAGGCGTCAGCAGGGCATTCAGCCCCAGCATTTT.

The chain links TRBV12-5 to TRBJ2-1; 9 bases are shared with TRBD1. The V gene end was trimmed by 5 bases and the J gene end by 6 bases; junction bases not matched to a gene: 8. The CDR3 runs to 15 residues. Germline V gene data show CDR1 as LGHNT and CDR2 as FRNRAP. CDR3 bases: TGTGCTAGTGGTCCGGGACAGGGTAACACCAATGAGCAGTTCTTC. Translating gives CASGPGQGNTNEQFF.

J is TRBJ1-2 and V is TRBV2; weak D call: TRBD1 (6 bases). Germline V gene lookup returns CDR1 SNHLY and CDR2 FYNNEI. The CDR3 sequence is 14 residues long. The V and J ends lost 6 bases and 7 bases respectively, with 18 bases between them. CDR3 nucleotide sequence: TGTGCCAGCAGCCTACAGGGCCGGGGGGGTGGCTACACCTTC. This codes for CASSLQGRGGGYTF.

The rearrangement uses TRBV5-4 and TRBJ2-7; 7 bases align to TRBD1. V lost 4 bases and J lost 5; bases outside the gene matches: 9. The CDR3 has 14 residues. The V gene's germline CDR1 is SGHNT and CDR2 YYREEE (reference sequence). CDR3 bases: TGTGCCAGCAGCAAGGGACAGCCGGTCAACGAGCAGTACTTC. Protein: CASSKGQPVNEQYF.

This chain links TRBV2 with TRBJ1-1; 7 bases fit TRBD1. Unmatched junction bases numbered 6, after V lost 6 bases and J lost 2 bases. Germline lookup yields CDR1 SNHLY and CDR2 FYNNEI. The CDR3 extends over 14 amino acids. The CDR3 sequence is CASRPDRANTEAFF. Here the CDR3 DNA reads TGTGCCAGCAGGCCCGACAGGGCTAACACTGAAGCTTTCTTT. The variable domain in full, completed from reference TRBV2 and TRBJ1-1, reads EPEVTQTPSHQVTQMGQEVILRCVPISNHLYFYWYRQILGQKVEFLVSFYNNEISEKSEIFDDQFSVERPDGSNFTLKIRSTKLEDSAMYFCASRPDRANTEAFFGQGTRLTVV.

This chain joins TRBV19 and TRBJ2-5; 11 bases agree with TRBD1. Unmatched junction bases numbered 9, after V lost 4 bases and J lost 2 bases. In germline, CDR1 is LNHDA, CDR2 SQIVND (reference sequence). CDR3 length: 17 amino acids. CDR3 bases: TGTGCCAGTAGTAACCAATGGGACAGGGGGACGCAAGAGACCCAGTACTTC. This encodes CASSNQWDRGTQETQYF.

The chain couples TRBV6-6 to TRBJ2-7, with D unclear. Trimming pared 0 bases from V and 4 bases from J, leaving 10 bases between. This CDR3 has 14 amino acids. Germline V lookup: CDR1 MNHNY, CDR2 SVGAGI (reference sequence). CDR3 residues: CASSYSSNGYEQYF. CDR3 nucleotide sequence: TGTGCCAGCAGTTACTCGAGTAACGGGTACGAGCAGTACTTC.

Here the CDR3 reads CASSYYLGGQETQYF. CDR3 sequence (DNA): TGTGCCAGCAGTTATTATTTGGGGGGGCAAGAGACCCAGTACTTC. This chain uses TRBV6-7 with TRBJ2-5; TRBD2 matches 7 bases. TRBV6-7 is labeled an ORF, and its function is uncertain. The CDR3 totals 15 residues. V shed 3 bases and J 2 bases; nucleotides not matched to a gene: 6.

V usage is TRBV27 and J usage is TRBJ1-2; 10 positions match TRBD1. Germline V gene lookup returns CDR1 MNHEY and CDR2 SMNVEV (reference sequence). The CDR3 has 15 amino acids. Unmatched junction bases numbered 6, after V lost 3 bases and J lost 5 bases. The CDR3 sequence is CASSFRDRGLYGYTF. Written as DNA, the CDR3 is TGTGCCAGCAGTTTCAGGGACAGGGGTCTTTATGGCTACACCTTC.

The chain recombines TRBV19 with TRBJ1-2; 10 bases are a match to TRBD1. This CDR3 is built from 16 residues. CDR1 is LNHDA and CDR2 is SQIVND in the germline V gene (reference sequence). V gave up 8 bases and J gave up 2 bases; unmatched junction bases: 11. In DNA, the CDR3 is TGTGCCAGTTCAAGGGACAGGGGAGGCCCCAACTATGGCTACACCTTC. Its protein product is CASSRDRGGPNYGYTF.

This chain connects TRBV5-1 to TRBJ2-5; the D is unclear. The CDR3 contains 11 residues. Germline V gives CDR1 SGHRS, CDR2 YFSETQ. V was trimmed by 5 bases and J by 4 bases, leaving 6 bases between them. This CDR3 is CASSERETQYF. The CDR3 DNA is TGCGCCAGCAGTGAGAGAGAGACCCAGTACTTC.

V usage is TRBV15 and J usage is TRBJ1-2; D remains unclear. Looked up from germline, CDR1 is LNHNV and CDR2 is YYDKDF (reference sequence). V lost 2 bases and J 0 bases, leaving 13 bases between the germline ends. The CDR3 is 16 amino acids. CDR3 residues: CATSRYLRETNYGYTF. The DNA of the CDR3 is TGTGCCACCAGCAGATATCTTAGGGAGACTAACTATGGCTACACCTTC.

The V and J genes are TRBV5-5 and TRBJ1-5; 7 bases line up with TRBD1. J lost 2 bases, V lost 4 bases, and 3 bases had no gene match. This CDR3 has 14 residues. CDR1 and CDR2 (germline): SGHKS, YYEKEE (reference sequence). Here the CDR3 DNA reads TGTGCCAGCAGCCCGGACAGGCGCAATCAGCCCCAGCATTTT. It encodes CASSPDRRNQPQHF.

This clone was observed a handful of times. The V and J genes are TRBV11-3 and TRBJ2-1, with 7 bases matching TRBD2. The CDR3 has 18 amino acids. CDR1 and CDR2 from the germline V gene are SGHNT and YENEEA. Unmatched junction bases numbered 8, after V lost 0 bases and J lost 0 bases. DNA for the CDR3: TGTGCCAGCAGCTTAGATCCTTGGGGGGGAGACTCCTACAATGAGCAGTTCTTC. Its protein is CASSLDPWGGDSYNEQFF.

V and J are TRBV6-4 and TRBJ2-1, with TRBD2 matching over 14 bases. From germline, CDR1 is MRHNA and CDR2 SNTAGT. V lost 5 bases and J lost 8; bases outside the gene matches: 5. The CDR3 has 15 residues. The CDR3 nucleotides read TGTGCCAGCAGTACGACTAGCGGGGGGGCCTATGAGCAGTTCTTC. This sequence encodes CASSTTSGGAYEQFF.

The chain joins TRBV7-2 to TRBJ1-6; TRBD1 matches at 10 bases. This CDR3 spans 15 amino acids. Trimming at V came to 4 bases and at J to 10 bases, leaving 7 bases not matched to a gene. Germline V gene data show CDR1 as SGHTA and CDR2 as FQGNSA. This chain's CDR3 is CASSSGQGIWSPLHF. The CDR3 DNA sequence: TGTGCCAGCAGCTCGGGACAGGGGATATGGTCACCCCTCCACTTT. Looking up the rest from reference TRBV7-2 and TRBJ1-6 gives the full variable domain: GAGVSQSPSNKVTEKGKDVELRCDPISGHTALYWYRQSLGQGLEFLIYFQGNSAPDKSGLPSDRFSAERTGGSVSTLTIQRTQQEDSAVYLCASSSGQGIWSPLHFGNGTRLTVT.

V usage is TRBV5-4 and J usage is TRBJ2-7; TRBD1 matches at 10 bases. The J segment lost 7 bases and the V segment lost 3 bases, leaving 10 bases of the junction unmatched. CDR1 and CDR2 (germline): SGHNT, YYREEE (reference sequence). The CDR3 runs to 15 residues. The CDR3 spells CASSSRQGAMGEQYF. The CDR3 DNA is TGTGCCAGCAGCTCACGACAGGGGGCTATGGGAGAGCAGTACTTC.

The chain recombines TRBV12-3 or TRBV12-4 with TRBJ2-7; D gene ambiguous. Between the trimmed V and J ends, which lost 1 base and 2 bases, there was a span of 6 bases. The CDR3 spans 13 residues. CDR3 nucleotide sequence: TGTGCCAGCAGTTTAGACAGACCCTACGAGCAGTACTTC. Encoded protein: CASSLDRPYEQYF.

The chain joins TRBV2 to TRBJ2-3; 15 nucleotides align to TRBD2. Germline V gene data show CDR1 as SNHLY and CDR2 as FYNNEI. The CDR3 contains 18 residues. V was clipped by 5 bases and J by 2 bases; unmatched bases: 8. As DNA, the CDR3 is TGTGCCAGCAGTTACTGGACTAGCGGGGGGGGATACACAGATACGCAGTATTTT. Its translation: CASSYWTSGGGYTDTQYF. Full variable domain (missing parts from reference TRBV2 and TRBJ2-3): EPEVTQTPSHQVTQMGQEVILRCVPISNHLYFYWYRQILGQKVEFLVSFYNNEISEKSEIFDDQFSVERPDGSNFTLKIRSTKLEDSAMYFCASSYWTSGGGYTDTQYFGPGTRLTVL.

This chain connects TRBV30 to TRBJ2-3; 10 bases align to TRBD1. The CDR3 length is 15 residues. Germline trimming cut 4 bases from V and 3 bases from J; bases unmatched to any gene: 7. Germline V gene lookup returns CDR1 GTSNPN and CDR2 SVGIG (reference sequence). In DNA, the CDR3 is TGTGCCTGGAACTTGGGACAGGGGAAAACAGATACGCAGTATTTT. As protein: CAWNLGQGKTDTQYF. Filled out from reference TRBV30 and TRBJ2-3, the complete variable domain reads SQTIHQWPATLVQPVGSPLSLECTVEGTSNPNLYWYRQAAGRGLQLLFYSVGIGQISSEVPQNLSASRPQDRQFILSSKKLLLSDSGFYLCAWNLGQGKTDTQYFGPGTRLTVL.